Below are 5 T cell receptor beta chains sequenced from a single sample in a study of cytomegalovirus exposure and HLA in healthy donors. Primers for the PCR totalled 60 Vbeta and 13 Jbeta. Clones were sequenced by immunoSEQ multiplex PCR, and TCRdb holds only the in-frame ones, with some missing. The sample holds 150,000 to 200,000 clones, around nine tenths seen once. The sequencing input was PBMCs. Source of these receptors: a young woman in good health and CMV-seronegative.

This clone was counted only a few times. The CDR3 is CASSVGQGAANVLTF. CDR3 in DNA: TGTGCCAGCAGCGTAGGCCAGGGGGCGGCCAACGTCCTGACTTTC. The chain carries TRBV9 and TRBJ2-6, with 8 bases identical to TRBD1. Losses at the gene ends were 0 bases for V and 6 bases for J; bases not matched to a gene: 2. Germline assignment: CDR1 SGDLS and CDR2 YYNGEE. The CDR3 runs 15 residues.

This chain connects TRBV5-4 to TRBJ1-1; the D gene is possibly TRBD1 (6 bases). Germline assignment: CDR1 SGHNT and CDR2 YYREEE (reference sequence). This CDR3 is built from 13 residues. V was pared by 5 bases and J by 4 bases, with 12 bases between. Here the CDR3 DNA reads TGTGCCAGCAGAGCATCAGGGGCCACTGAAGCTTTCTTT. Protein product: CASRASGATEAFF.

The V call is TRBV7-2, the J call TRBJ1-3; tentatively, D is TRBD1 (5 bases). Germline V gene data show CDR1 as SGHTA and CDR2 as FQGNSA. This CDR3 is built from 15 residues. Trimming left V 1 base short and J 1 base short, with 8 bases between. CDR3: CASSLVAGSGNTIYF. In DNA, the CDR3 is TGTGCCAGCAGCTTAGTTGCAGGGTCTGGAAACACCATATATTTT. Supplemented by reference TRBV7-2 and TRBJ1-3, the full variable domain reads GAGVSQSPSNKVTEKGKDVELRCDPISGHTALYWYRQSLGQGLEFLIYFQGNSAPDKSGLPSDRFSAERTGGSVSTLTIQRTQQEDSAVYLCASSLVAGSGNTIYFGEGSWLTVV.

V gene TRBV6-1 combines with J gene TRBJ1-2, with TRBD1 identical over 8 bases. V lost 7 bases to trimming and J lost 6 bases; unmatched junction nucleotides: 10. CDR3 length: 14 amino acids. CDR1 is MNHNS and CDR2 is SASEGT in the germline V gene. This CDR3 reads CASTETGDWDGYTF. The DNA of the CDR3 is TGTGCCAGCACCGAGACAGGGGATTGGGATGGCTACACCTTC.

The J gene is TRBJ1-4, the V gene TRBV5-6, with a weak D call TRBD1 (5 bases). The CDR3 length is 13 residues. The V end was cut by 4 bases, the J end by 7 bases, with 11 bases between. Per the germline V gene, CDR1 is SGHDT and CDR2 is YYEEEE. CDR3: CASSTYGGEKLFF. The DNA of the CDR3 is TGTGCCAGCAGCACCTACGGGGGTGAAAAACTGTTTTTT.